The rows below give T cell receptor beta chains drawn from one sample of a study of blood T cells in healthy people across ages. TCRdb re-called the 5' RACE reads with MiXCR, one entry per CDR3 protein. Counted here are approximately 680,000 distinct CDR3 sequences, about 30% occurring once; the ten biggest clones make up 15%. The sequencing input was blood. These receptors were taken from a woman older than 75 in good health. Each CDR3 is given with its conserved first and last residue. The D gene is left open where the match is weak. Expanded clones get a size class; other rows say once, few or many, or leave the size out.

j_gene	v_gene	d_gene	abundance	CDR3nt	CDR3aa
TRBJ1-1	TRBV7-9	TRBD1	NA	TGTGCCAGCAGCTTAGCTCAGGGGGCGCGTACTGAAGCTTTCTTT	CASSLAQGARTEAFF
TRBJ2-7	TRBV25-1	NA	many	TGTGCCAGCAGTGAATATGGCGGGGCCTCCTACGAGCAGTACTTC	CASSEYGGASYEQYF
TRBJ2-1	TRBV27	TRBD1	many	TGTGCCAGCAGGTCCTTTGACAGGGGGCTAAACAATGAGCAGTTCTTC	CASRSFDRGLNNEQFF
TRBJ1-2	TRBV7-9	TRBD1	NA	TGTGCCAGCAGCTTAGGACTCCGGGACAGGGTCTATGGCTACACCTTC	CASSLGLRDRVYGYTF
TRBJ1-1	TRBV29-1	NA	NA	TGCAGCGTTGGAGGACAGTTTATGAACACTGAAGCTTTCTTT	CSVGGQFMNTEAFF
TRBJ1-1	TRBV29-1	TRBD1	few	TGCAGCGTTGAACCAGGGGGGACTTGGGGCACTGAAGCTTTCTTT	CSVEPGGTWGTEAFF
TRBJ2-7	TRBV5-4	NA	many	TGTGCCAGCAGCTTAAAGGACAGCTCCTACGAGCAGTACTTC	CASSLKDSSYEQYF
TRBJ2-3	TRBV7-8	TRBD2	many	TGTGCCAGCAGCTTAGCGCGAAGGGGGGTAGGAGCGGGGGTCTCAGATACGCAGTATTTT	CASSLARRGVGAGVSDTQYF
TRBJ1-1	TRBV29-1	TRBD1	NA	TGCAGCGCAAGAGCCCGGGACAGGGAGGGCACTGAAGCTTTCTTT	CSARARDREGTEAFF
TRBJ1-4	TRBV7-9	NA	NA	TGTGCCAGCAGCTTAATCGGTAGCGTGAGTGAAAAACTGTTTTTT	CASSLIGSVSEKLFF
TRBJ1-2	TRBV4-2	NA	many	TGTGCCAGCAGCCAAGATGAGGGAGGCTACACCTTC	CASSQDEGGYTF
TRBJ1-4	TRBV12-3/TRBV12-4	NA	many	TGTGCCAGCAGTTTACTCGGAGGGGGAGAAAAACTGTTTTTT	CASSLLGGGEKLFF
TRBJ1-2	TRBV15	TRBD1	many	TGTGCCACCAGCATTGACAGGGCGGGCTATGGCTACACCTTC	CATSIDRAGYGYTF
TRBJ2-5	TRBV7-2	TRBD2	many	TGTGCCAGCAGCTTAGTAGCGGGGAATTTGGAGACCCAGTACTTC	CASSLVAGNLETQYF
TRBJ2-7	TRBV20-1	NA	NA	TGCAGTGCTAGACCCTCGAGGTACGAGCAGTACTTC	CSARPSRYEQYF
TRBJ2-7	TRBV5-1	NA	NA	TGCGCCAGCAGCTTGGAAAGGACAGTCTACGAGCAGTACTTC	CASSLERTVYEQYF
TRBJ2-5	TRBV6-1	NA	NA	TGTGCCAGCAGTGAAATGATCCAAGAGACCCAGTACTTC	CASSEMIQETQYF
TRBJ2-6	TRBV29-1	NA	many	TGCAGCGTTGACAGTGGGGTCTCTGGGGCCAACGTCCTGACTTTC	CSVDSGVSGANVLTF
TRBJ2-2	TRBV10-3	TRBD1	once	TGTGCCATCAGGGGGGCAGGGGGATCCACCGGGGAGCTGTTTTTT	CAIRGAGGSTGELFF
TRBJ1-4	TRBV6-5	TRBD1	NA	TGTGCCAGCAGTTACGGGACAGGGATTAGCACTACAACTAATGAAAAACTGTTTTTT	CASSYGTGISTTTNEKLFF
TRBJ2-3	TRBV29-1	NA	many	TGCAGCGGTCTAGGGGGAGATACGCAGTATTTT	CSGLGGDTQYF
TRBJ1-4	TRBV27	NA	few	TGTGCCAGCAGTTTAGAAGTCGGTGAAAAACTGTTTTTT	CASSLEVGEKLFF
TRBJ2-1	TRBV24-1	NA	NA	TGTGCCACCAGTGATCCCCCTGACACTTCGTTCTCCTACAATGAGCAGGTCTTC	CATSDPPDTSFSYNEQVF
TRBJ2-3	TRBV7-2	NA	NA	TGTGCCAGCAGCCCCGGGGTAGGGGATACGCAGTATTTT	CASSPGVGDTQYF
TRBJ1-2	TRBV4-3	NA	NA	TGCGCCAGCAGCCAAGATCTCAGTCAGAACTATGGCTACACCTTC	CASSQDLSQNYGYTF
TRBJ1-1	TRBV18	TRBD1	NA	TGTGCCAGCTCACCCCAGACAGGGAGGAAAGAGTCTGCTTTCTTT	CASSPQTGRKESAFF
TRBJ1-1	TRBV9	TRBD1	NA	TGTGCCAGCAGCGTAGTGCCAGGGGGAATCGAAGCTTTCTTT	CASSVVPGGIEAFF
TRBJ2-3	TRBV4-1	NA	NA	TGCGCCAGCAGCCGCCCAGCGTCTGGGTACACAGATACGCAGTATTTT	CASSRPASGYTDTQYF
TRBJ2-5	TRBV29-1	NA	NA	TGCAGCGTTTACCTTGGGACCCAGTACTTC	CSVYLGTQYF
TRBJ2-1	TRBV20-1	NA	many	TGCAGTGCTAGATACAATGAGCAGTTCTTC	CSARYNEQFF
TRBJ1-1	TRBV20-1	TRBD1	NA	TGCAGTGCCAAGTGGGGGACAGGGGGAACTTTCTTT	CSAKWGTGGTFF
TRBJ2-7	TRBV20-1	NA	few	TGCAGTGCTAGAGATATGAATACTCCCTACAATGAGCAGTACTTC	CSARDMNTPYNEQYF
TRBJ1-4	TRBV7-2	NA	many	TGTGCCAGCAGCTTTCGACAGGCCATGACTAATGAAAAACTGTTTTTT	CASSFRQAMTNEKLFF
TRBJ2-5	TRBV4-1	TRBD1	many	TGCGCCAGCAGCCCGACCCTAGGGACAGGCCGGGAGACCCAGTACTTC	CASSPTLGTGRETQYF
TRBJ1-2	TRBV6-5	NA	once	TGTGCCAGCAGTTACTCCGGAGCGCCCGGCTACACCTTC	CASSYSGAPGYTF
TRBJ1-5	TRBV7-3	TRBD1	many	TGTGCCAGCAGCTTAGCAGGGGGTGAAGGTCAGCCCCAGCATTTT	CASSLAGGEGQPQHF